What follows describes a single T cell receptor beta chain. Its specificity is not known. These data originate in a study of CD8 T cells in ankylosing spondylitis. Findings and caveats of the study: A TCR beta motif of under 10 highly homologous variants appeared characteristic of ankylosing spondylitis blood.

CDR3 size: 15 residues. The germline gives CDR1 ENHRY, CDR2 SYGVKD. Trimming at V came to 4 bases and at J to 8 bases, leaving 8 bases not matched to a gene. Molecular-barcoded quantitative 5'-RACE produced these TCR beta libraries. TCRdb re-called the 5' RACE reads with MiXCR, one entry per CDR3 protein. The sample consists of 220,000 or so distinct CDR3 sequences, over 9.5% of them appearing once. Sequencing used blood, either unsorted or a sorted T cell fraction (not recorded which). The sequence came from a male donor with ankylosing spondylitis or in good health (not recorded which). The chain uses TRBV10-3 and TRBJ1-4; 9 nucleotides line up with TRBD1. The CDR3 DNA is TGTGCCATCAGTGGTTCCGGGACAGGGCTGGAAAAACTGTTTTTT. Translating gives CAISGSGTGLEKLFF.